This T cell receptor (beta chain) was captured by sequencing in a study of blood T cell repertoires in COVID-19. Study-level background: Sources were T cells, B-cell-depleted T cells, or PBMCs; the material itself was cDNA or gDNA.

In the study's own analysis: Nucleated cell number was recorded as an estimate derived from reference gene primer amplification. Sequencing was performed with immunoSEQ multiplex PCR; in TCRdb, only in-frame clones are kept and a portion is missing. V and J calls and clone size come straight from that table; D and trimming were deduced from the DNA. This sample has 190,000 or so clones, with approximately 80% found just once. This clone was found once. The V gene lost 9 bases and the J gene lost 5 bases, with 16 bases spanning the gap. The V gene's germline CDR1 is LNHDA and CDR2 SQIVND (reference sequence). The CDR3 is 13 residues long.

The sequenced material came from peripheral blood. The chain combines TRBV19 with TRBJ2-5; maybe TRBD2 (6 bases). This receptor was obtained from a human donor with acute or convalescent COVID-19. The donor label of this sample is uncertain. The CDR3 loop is CASQDGGTETQYF. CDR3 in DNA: TGTGCCAGCCAAGATGGGGGGACTGAGACCCAGTACTTC.